This T cell receptor beta chain was profiled in a study of blood T cell repertoires in COVID-19. As for the study in general: Acute and convalescent COVID-19 samples came from the United States, Italy and Spain. In each case, the material was cDNA or gDNA derived from T cells, B-cell-depleted T cells, or PBMCs.

V dropped 5 bases and J dropped 3; count of bases not matched to a gene: 5. CDR3 length: 14 residues. CDR1 SGHTA and CDR2 FQGTGA come from the germline V gene. Original processing methods: Using reference gene primer amplification, nucleated cell counts were estimated. The protocol was immunoSEQ multiplex PCR, while the TCRdb copy is restricted to in-frame clones and leaves out a portion. That table is the source of V, J and clone size, and D and trimming were worked out from the DNA. In the table there are tens of thousands of clones, about 74% of which are singletons. Seattle's cohort entered during active infection and was followed longitudinally.

This chain links TRBV7-3 with TRBJ1-1; 8 nucleotides agree with TRBD1. Sequenced material: peripheral blood. The source of this sequence is a man aged 70 or older with COVID-19, enrolled during active disease. This CDR3 is CASSPQGAYTEAFF. The CDR3 nucleotides are TGTGCCAGCAGCCCCCAGGGGGCATACACTGAAGCTTTCTTT.